Presented here are 7 T cell receptor beta chains from one specimen sequenced in a study of cytomegalovirus exposure and HLA in healthy donors. The PCR contained 60 Vbeta and 13 Jbeta primers. Profiled with immunoSEQ multiplex PCR; TCRdb holds only in-frame clones, not every one. The table has under 55,000 clones, approximately 70% seen once. Input material: PBMCs. The receptors derive from a man between 18 and 35 years old in good health and CMV-seronegative.

The chain joins TRBV4-3 to TRBJ1-4; no clear D. In germline, CDR1 is LGHNA, CDR2 YSLEER. V dropped 0 bases and J dropped 0 bases, with 11 bases sitting between them. The CDR3 is made up of 17 amino acids. Here the CDR3 reads CASSQDRRRATNEKLFF. DNA of the CDR3: TGCGCCAGCAGCCAAGATCGGCGGAGGGCAACTAATGAAAAACTGTTTTTT.

The rearrangement joins TRBV28 to TRBJ2-3; possible D gene TRBD2, 6 bases. This CDR3 has 13 amino acids. The germline V and J ends were trimmed by 7 bases and 2 bases, with 10 bases remaining between them. Germline CDR1 and CDR2: MDHEN and SYDVKM. The CDR3 nucleotides are TGTGCCAGCAACGGAGGGAACACAGATACGCAGTATTTT. Translating it yields CASNGGNTDTQYF.

The V call is TRBV30, the J call TRBJ2-7; 7 nucleotides line up with TRBD2. Germline CDR1 and CDR2: GTSNPN and SVGIG (reference sequence). This CDR3 has 14 amino acids. J lost 5 bases, V lost 2 bases, and 9 bases had no gene match. The CDR3: CAWSSQWTRNEQYF. The CDR3 DNA sequence: TGTGCCTGGAGTTCTCAGTGGACTAGGAACGAGCAGTACTTC.

The V and J genes are TRBV30 and TRBJ2-3; 8 bases agree with TRBD2. Losses at the gene ends were 4 bases for V and 5 bases for J; bases not matched to a gene: 5. Germline CDR1 GTSNPN, CDR2 SVGIG (reference sequence). The length of the CDR3 is 13 residues. The CDR3 reads CAWTSREGDTQYF. CDR3 in DNA: TGTGCCTGGACGTCCCGGGAGGGAGATACGCAGTATTTT.

V gene TRBV7-9 combines with J gene TRBJ1-5; possible D gene TRBD1, 5 bases. The CDR3 runs 17 residues. V lost 2 bases and J 7 bases, leaving 21 bases between the germline ends. Germline lookup yields CDR1 SEHNR and CDR2 FQNEAQ (reference sequence). CDR3 DNA sequence: TGTGCCAGCAGCTTATCTAAGGGGCTCGAGACACGGCAGCCCCAGCATTTT. It translates to CASSLSKGLETRQPQHF.

The chain carries TRBV19 and TRBJ2-5; the match to TRBD2 covers 8 bases. CDR3 size: 14 residues. Germline V gives CDR1 LNHDA, CDR2 SQIVND (reference sequence). V lost 5 bases and J lost 4; bases outside the gene matches: 6. CDR3 in DNA: TGTGCCAGTAGTGTACGGGGGGGCGGAGAGACCCAGTACTTC. Translating it yields CASSVRGGGETQYF.

V and J are TRBV18 and TRBJ1-4, with D perhaps matching TRBD1 (5 bases). V was shortened by 3 bases and J by 3 bases, with 11 bases between the two germline ends. The CDR3 totals 15 residues. CDR1 is KGHSH, CDR2 LQKENI, per germline. The CDR3: CASSPPGGSNEKLFF. The CDR3 DNA reads TGTGCCAGCTCACCCCCGGGGGGTTCTAATGAAAAACTGTTTTTT.